The entry below describes one T cell receptor beta chain. Its binding antigen is unknown. Within one base of it there is no much larger clone, and no base qualities were kept. Only healthy Caucasian donors were included. The twin cohort comprised three pairs of female monozygotic twins, all aged roughly 18 to 29 years. The RNA used for TCR libraries was isolated from peripheral blood mononuclear cells. This sample was taken from a study of identical twins (dated by TCRdb to 2016 to 2017). Study-wide context: To test whether fetal clonotypes persist, the study used deep sequencing on TCR alpha and beta repertoires from monozygotic twins, unrelated adults of various ages, and cord blood. To rule out contamination, the twin experiments were replicated at different times with different library preparation protocols. The paper as a whole reports these results and caveats: Abundant cord blood beta clonotypes carried fewer insertions; young adult naive repertoires showed a weaker similar trend, while memory repertoires showed none. Compared with coincidental sharing between unrelated individuals, out-of-frame TCR alpha sequences shared between twins had an excess of sequences with low generation probability. Conclusions relied on cross-sectional statistical analysis, since the same donors could not be followed over many years. Out-of-frame TCR alpha sharing in monozygotic twins was systematically underestimated by recombination models, whereas sharing between unrelated individuals was in agreement with the recombination models. Excess twin sharing in beta out-of-frame sequences was weaker because fewer shared sequences lowered the signal-to-noise ratio. Invariant T cells such as MAIT and iNKT could partly confound zero-insertion analyses, though diverse VJ usage argued against this for most clonotypes.

The library was prepared using 5' RACE. Data came from an Illumina HiSeq 2000. A universal primer binding site was added through template switching, and the final cDNA carried a unique molecular identifier so that TCR cDNA molecules could be counted accurately. Specific primers in the conserved constant-segment region were used to synthesize first-strand cDNA for TCR alpha and beta chains. To control for contamination, each cDNA library was double barcoded with a SMART-Mk sample barcode plus Illumina barcodes. TruSeq adapter sequences and Illumina sample barcodes were added in two successive PCR steps. Sequencing of the TCR alpha and beta cDNA libraries was done on the Illumina HiSeq platform using custom primers. In the source study's methods: MiGEC processed the raw reads to extract unique molecular identifiers, while MiXCR was used to determine the CDR3 positions. Recombination models were inferred per individual with the repgenHMM and IGoR tools using an EM algorithm. Shared clonotype analysis was performed with the tcR package in R, normalizing sharing by the product of cloneset sizes. Out-of-frame nonproductive sequences were analyzed to study raw recombination free of thymic and clonal selection effects. TCRdb applied fastp at Q25 and MiXCR to the public reads, then kept only in-frame beta chains. One record per CDR3 amino acid sequence lists the most common genes and DNA. TCRdb, not the original authors, processed these V and J calls. The table for this sample lists about 700,000 distinct CDR3 sequences; under 9% of them were counted only once. The top ten constitute roughly 0.97% of the sample.

Trimming removed 2 bases from V and 0 bases from J, leaving 14 bases between the germline ends. CDR1 ENHRY and CDR2 SYGVKD are derived from the germline V gene. The CDR3 goes from the cysteine to the phenylalanine over 17 residues. This entry keeps only the CDR3 DNA: 51 bases, framed from base 1. This sample was shared with a second study, whose subject was yellow fever vaccine responses in identical twins. As the second publication notes: According to the authors, the vaccine-induced T cell response in identical twins seemed to be partly convergent and partly specific to each individual. Focusing on identical twins, the study followed the T cell clones that responded to the vaccine, and did so with precision.

The TCR was taken from a woman aged 18-29 years in good health. Here the chain combines TRBV10-3 and TRBJ2-4, and the D gene may be TRBD1, 6 bases matching. The sequencing input was PBMCs. The CDR3 reads CAISEAGRGLAKNIQYF. The nucleotides read TGTGCCATCAGTGAGGCCGGCAGGGGCTTAGCCAAAAACATTCAGTACTTC.